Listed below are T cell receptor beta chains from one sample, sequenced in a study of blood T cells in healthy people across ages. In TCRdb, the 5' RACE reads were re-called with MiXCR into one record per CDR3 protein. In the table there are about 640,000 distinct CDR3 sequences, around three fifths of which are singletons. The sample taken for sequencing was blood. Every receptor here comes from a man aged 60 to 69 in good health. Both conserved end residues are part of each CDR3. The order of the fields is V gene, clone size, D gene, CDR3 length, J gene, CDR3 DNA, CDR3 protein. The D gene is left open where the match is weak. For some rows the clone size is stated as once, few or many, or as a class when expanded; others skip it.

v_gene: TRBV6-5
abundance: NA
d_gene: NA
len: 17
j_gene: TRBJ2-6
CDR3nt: TGTGCCAGCAGTTACTCTCCGGGGAGCTCTGGGGCCAACGTCCTGACTTTC
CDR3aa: CASSYSPGSSGANVLTF

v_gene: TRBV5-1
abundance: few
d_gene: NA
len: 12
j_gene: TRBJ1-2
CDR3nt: TGCGCCAGTGGAGGAGAGTTCTATGGCTACACCTTC
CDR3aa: CASGGEFYGYTF

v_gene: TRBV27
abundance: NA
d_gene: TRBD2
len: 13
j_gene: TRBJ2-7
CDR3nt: TGTGCCAGCAGTTTAAGGCGGGGGGACGAGCAGTACTTC
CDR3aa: CASSLRRGDEQYF

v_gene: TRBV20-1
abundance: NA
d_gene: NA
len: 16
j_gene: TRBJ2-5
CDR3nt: TGCAGTGCTAATTCCCCCGGGGGATCGACAACGGGGACCCAGTACTTC
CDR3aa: CSANSPGGSTTGTQYF

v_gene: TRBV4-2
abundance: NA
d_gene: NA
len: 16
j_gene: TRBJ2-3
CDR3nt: TGTGCCAGCAGCTTATGGCATATACGCTCAACAGATACGCAGTATTTT
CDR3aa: CASSLWHIRSTDTQYF

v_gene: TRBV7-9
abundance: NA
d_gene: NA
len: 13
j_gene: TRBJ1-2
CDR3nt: TGTGCCAGCCGACGCTCAGAGGACTATGGCTACACCTTC
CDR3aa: CASRRSEDYGYTF

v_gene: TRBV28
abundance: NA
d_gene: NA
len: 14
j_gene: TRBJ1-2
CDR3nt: TGTGCCAGCAGCCGTGACAGGACAGTCTATGGCTACACCTTC
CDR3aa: CASSRDRTVYGYTF

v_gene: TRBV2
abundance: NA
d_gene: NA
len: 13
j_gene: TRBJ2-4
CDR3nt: TGTGCCAGCAGTGTATCTGTCGCGAACATTCAGTACTTC
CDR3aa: CASSVSVANIQYF

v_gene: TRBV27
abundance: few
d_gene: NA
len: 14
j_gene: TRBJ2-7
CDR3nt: TGTGCCAGCAGTCGGGCAGGGAGAGCCTACGAGCAGTACTTC
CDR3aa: CASSRAGRAYEQYF

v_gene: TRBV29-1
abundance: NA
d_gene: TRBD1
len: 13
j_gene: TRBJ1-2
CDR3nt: TGCAGCGTTGAAAGGGGACAGGGAGTTGCCTACACCTTC
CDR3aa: CSVERGQGVAYTF

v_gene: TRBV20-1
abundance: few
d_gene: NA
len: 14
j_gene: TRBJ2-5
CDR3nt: TGCAGTGCTAGGACGCGGGCAGGAAAAGAGACCCAGTACTTC
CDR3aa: CSARTRAGKETQYF

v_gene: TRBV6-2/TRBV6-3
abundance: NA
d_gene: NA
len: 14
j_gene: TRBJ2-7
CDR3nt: TGTGCCAGCAGTTACGGTTCTGAACGTTACGAGCAGTACTTC
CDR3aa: CASSYGSERYEQYF

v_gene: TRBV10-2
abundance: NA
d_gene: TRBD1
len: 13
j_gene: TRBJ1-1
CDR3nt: TGCGCCAGCAGTCCCGGGACAGGGGACGCAGCTTTCTTT
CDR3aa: CASSPGTGDAAFF

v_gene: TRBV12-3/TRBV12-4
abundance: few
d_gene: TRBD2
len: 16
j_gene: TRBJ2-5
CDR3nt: TGTGCCAGCAGTTTACGACTAGCGGCCATACAAGAGACCCAGTACTTC
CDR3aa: CASSLRLAAIQETQYF

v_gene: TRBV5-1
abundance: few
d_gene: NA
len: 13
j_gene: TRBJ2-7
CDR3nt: TGCGCCAGCAGTGAGACTAGCTCCTACGAGCAGTACTTC
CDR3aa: CASSETSSYEQYF

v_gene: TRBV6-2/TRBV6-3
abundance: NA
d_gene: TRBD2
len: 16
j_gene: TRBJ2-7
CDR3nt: TGTGCCAGCGCTCGCTCGGGAGGACGCCGAAACTACGAGCAGTACTTC
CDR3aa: CASARSGGRRNYEQYF

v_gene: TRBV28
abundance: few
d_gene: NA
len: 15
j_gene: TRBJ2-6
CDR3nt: TGTGCCAGCGTTAGCCAGGGCTCTGGGGCCAACGTCCTGACTTTC
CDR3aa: CASVSQGSGANVLTF

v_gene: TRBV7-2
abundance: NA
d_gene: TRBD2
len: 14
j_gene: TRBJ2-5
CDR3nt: TGTGCCAGCAGCTTTCGCCGGGGGGAAGAGACCCAGTACTTC
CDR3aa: CASSFRRGEETQYF